This TCR beta chain originates from a study of tumor and adjacent non-tumor tissue in lung cancer. Study-wide background: There were 11 to 12 adenocarcinoma, 2 squamous cell carcinoma and 1 small cell lung cancer cases.

Overall study results and limits: Significantly higher TCR diversity was found in tumor than normal lung. Tumor repertoires had a smaller top 100 clone share than normal lung.

Trimming left V 10 bases short and J 6 bases short, with 16 bases between. This CDR3 has 13 residues. The template was RNA from unsorted bulk tissue. The library came from three nested PCR rounds adapted from ARM-PCR protocols. TCRdb reanalysed the multiplex PCR reads using MiXCR and keeps one entry per CDR3 protein. The data show around 70,000 distinct CDR3 sequences, 55% to 70% seen once. A remark on this clonotype: Its antigen is undetermined.

This clonotype was obtained from a man in his fifties or sixties with non-small cell lung cancer. The chain uses TRBV12-3 or TRBV12-4 and TRBJ2-1; D gene unclear. The sample consisted of lung tumor tissue. CDR3 in amino acids: CATNFSEVNEQFF. Here the CDR3 DNA reads TGTGCCACCAATTTTTCAGAAGTCAATGAGCAGTTCTTC.